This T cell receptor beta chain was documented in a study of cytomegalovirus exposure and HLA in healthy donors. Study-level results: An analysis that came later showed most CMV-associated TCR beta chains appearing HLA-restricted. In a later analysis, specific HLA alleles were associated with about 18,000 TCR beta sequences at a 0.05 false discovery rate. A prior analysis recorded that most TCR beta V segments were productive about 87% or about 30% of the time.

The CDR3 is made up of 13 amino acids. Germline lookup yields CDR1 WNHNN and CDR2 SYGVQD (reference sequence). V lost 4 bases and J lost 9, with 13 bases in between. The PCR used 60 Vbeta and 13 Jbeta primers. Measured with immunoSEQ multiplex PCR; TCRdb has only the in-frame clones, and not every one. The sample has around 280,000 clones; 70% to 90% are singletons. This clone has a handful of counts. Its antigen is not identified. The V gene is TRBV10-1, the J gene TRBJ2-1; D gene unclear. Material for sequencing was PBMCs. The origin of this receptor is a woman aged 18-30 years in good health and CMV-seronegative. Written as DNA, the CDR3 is TGCGCCAGCAGTGTAACCCTAGTTGGTGAGCAGTTCTTC. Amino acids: CASSVTLVGEQFF.